The clone carrying this T cell receptor beta chain was detected only a few times. V was cut by 0 bases and J by 7 bases, with 12 bases left in between. The CDR3 totals 14 residues. Germline assignment: CDR1 LGHNA and CDR2 YNFKEQ. The source material, RNA transcripts, was used to amplify TCR beta CDR3 regions. A set of HTBI primers served as the primers for a first-round RT-PCR of the TCR CDR3. Each CDR3 protein is one row after TCRdb ran MiXCR on the multiplex PCR reads. This table has fewer than 550,000 distinct CDR3 sequences, 15% to 17% appearing once. The sample comes from a study of T cells in Graves' hyperthyroidism and ophthalmopathy.

The chain combines TRBV4-2 with TRBJ2-5; D is possibly TRBD1 (5 bases). This sequence was found in a woman aged 18-35 years with Graves' hyperthyroidism. Sequencing was carried out using blood. The CDR3 protein is CASSQDLQGRTQYF. The CDR3 bases are TGTGCCAGCAGCCAAGATCTGCAGGGAAGGACCCAGTACTTC.